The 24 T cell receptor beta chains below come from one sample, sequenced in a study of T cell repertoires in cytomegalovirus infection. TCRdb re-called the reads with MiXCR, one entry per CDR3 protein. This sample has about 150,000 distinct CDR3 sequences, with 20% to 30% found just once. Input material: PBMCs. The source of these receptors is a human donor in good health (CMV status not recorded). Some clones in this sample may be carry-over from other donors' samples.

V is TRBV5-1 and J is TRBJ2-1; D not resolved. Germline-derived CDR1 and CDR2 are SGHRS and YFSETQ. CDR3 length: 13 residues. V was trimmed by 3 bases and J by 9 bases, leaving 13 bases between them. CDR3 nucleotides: TGCGCCAGCAGCTCCCGATCCATGGGTGAGCAGTTCTTC. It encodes CASSSRSMGEQFF.

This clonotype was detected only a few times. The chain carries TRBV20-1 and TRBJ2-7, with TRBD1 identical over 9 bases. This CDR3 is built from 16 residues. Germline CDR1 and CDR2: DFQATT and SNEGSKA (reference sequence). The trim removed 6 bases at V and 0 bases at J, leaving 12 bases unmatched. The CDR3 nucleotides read TGCAGTGCGGGGTGGGGACAGGGATACCCCTCCTACGAGCAGTACTTC. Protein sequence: CSAGWGQGYPSYEQYF.

In nucleotides, the CDR3 is TGTGCCAGCAGCTTGGGGGGGACAGGACCGAACACTGAAGCTTTCTTT. Its translation: CASSLGGTGPNTEAFF. The chain links TRBV5-6 to TRBJ1-1; 8 positions agree with TRBD1. There are 16 residues in the CDR3. The germline gives CDR1 SGHDT, CDR2 YYEEEE. Losses at the gene ends were 0 bases for V and 1 base for J; bases not matched to a gene: 5.

The chain's CDR3 is CASISGGETGELFF. The CDR3 bases are TGTGCCAGTATTAGCGGGGGAGAAACCGGGGAGCTGTTTTTT. The chain uses TRBV28 and TRBJ2-2, with 9 nucleotides matching TRBD2. The length of the CDR3 is 14 residues. Losses at the gene ends were 9 bases for V and 5 bases for J; bases not matched to a gene: 7. Germline V gene sequence: CDR1 MDHEN, CDR2 SYDVKM.

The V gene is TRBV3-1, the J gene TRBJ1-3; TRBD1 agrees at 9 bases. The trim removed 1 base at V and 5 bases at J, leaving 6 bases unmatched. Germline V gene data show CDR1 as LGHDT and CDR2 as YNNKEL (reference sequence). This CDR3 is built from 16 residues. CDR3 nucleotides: TGTGCCAGCAGCCAAGCCTTCGGGACAGGGAGAAACACCATATATTTT. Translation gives CASSQAFGTGRNTIYF.

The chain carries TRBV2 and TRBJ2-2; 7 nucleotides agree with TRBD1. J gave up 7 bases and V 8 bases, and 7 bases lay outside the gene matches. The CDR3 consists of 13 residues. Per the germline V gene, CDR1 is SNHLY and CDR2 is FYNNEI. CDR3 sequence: CASETGLDGELFF. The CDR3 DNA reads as TGTGCCAGCGAGACAGGGCTAGACGGGGAGCTGTTTTTT. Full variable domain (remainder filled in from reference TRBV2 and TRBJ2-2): EPEVTQTPSHQVTQMGQEVILRCVPISNHLYFYWYRQILGQKVEFLVSFYNNEISEKSEIFDDQFSVERPDGSNFTLKIRSTKLEDSAMYFCASETGLDGELFFGEGSRLTVL.

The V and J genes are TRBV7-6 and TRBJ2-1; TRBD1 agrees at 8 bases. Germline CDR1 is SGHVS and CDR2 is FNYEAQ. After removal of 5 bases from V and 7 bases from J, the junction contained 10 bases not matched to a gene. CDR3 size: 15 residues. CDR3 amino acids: CASSLRDRRANEQFF. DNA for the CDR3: TGTGCCAGCAGCCTTCGGGACAGGAGAGCGAATGAGCAGTTCTTC.

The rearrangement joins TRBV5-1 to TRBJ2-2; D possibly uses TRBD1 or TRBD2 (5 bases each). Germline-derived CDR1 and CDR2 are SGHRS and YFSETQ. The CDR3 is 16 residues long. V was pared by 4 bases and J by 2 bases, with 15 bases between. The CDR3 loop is CASSPSGRSNTGELFF. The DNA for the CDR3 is TGCGCCAGCAGCCCATCGGGACGGAGTAACACCGGGGAGCTGTTTTTT.

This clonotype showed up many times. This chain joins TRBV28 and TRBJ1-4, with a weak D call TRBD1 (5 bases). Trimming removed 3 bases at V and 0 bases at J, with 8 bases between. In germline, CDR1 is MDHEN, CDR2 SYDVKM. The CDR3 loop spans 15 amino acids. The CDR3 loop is CASSLGGSTNEKLFF. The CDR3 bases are TGTGCCAGCAGTTTGGGGGGATCAACTAATGAAAAACTGTTTTTT.

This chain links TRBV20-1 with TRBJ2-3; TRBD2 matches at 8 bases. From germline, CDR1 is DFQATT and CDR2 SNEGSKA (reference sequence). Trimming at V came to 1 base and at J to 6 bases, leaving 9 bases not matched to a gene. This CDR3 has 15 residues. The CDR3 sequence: CSARGSGRAGDTQYF. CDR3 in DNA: TGCAGTGCTAGAGGATCCGGGAGGGCCGGGGATACGCAGTATTTT.

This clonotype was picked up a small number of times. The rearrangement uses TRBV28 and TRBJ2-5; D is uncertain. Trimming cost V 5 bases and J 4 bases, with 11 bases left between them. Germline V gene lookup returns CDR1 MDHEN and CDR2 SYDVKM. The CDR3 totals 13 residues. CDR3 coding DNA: TGTGCCAGCAGTCCCTACAGCCTAGAGACCCAGTACTTC. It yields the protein CASSPYSLETQYF.

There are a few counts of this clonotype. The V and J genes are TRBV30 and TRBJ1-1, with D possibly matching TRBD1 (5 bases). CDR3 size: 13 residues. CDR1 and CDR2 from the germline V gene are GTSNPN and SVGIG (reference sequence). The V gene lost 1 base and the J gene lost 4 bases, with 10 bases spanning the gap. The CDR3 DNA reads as TGTGCCTGGAGTGCGAGGGGAGGCACTGAAGCTTTCTTT. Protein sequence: CAWSARGGTEAFF.

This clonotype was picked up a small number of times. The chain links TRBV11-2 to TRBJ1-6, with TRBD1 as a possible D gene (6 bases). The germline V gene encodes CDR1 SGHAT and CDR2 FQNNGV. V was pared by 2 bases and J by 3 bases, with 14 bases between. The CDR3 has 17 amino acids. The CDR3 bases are TGTGCCAGCAGCTTATCCCCCAACAGGGTCTATAATTCACCCCTCCACTTT. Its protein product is CASSLSPNRVYNSPLHF. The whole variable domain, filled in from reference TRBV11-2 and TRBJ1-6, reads EAGVAQSPRYKIIEKRQSVAFWCNPISGHATLYWYQQILGQGPKLLIQFQNNGVVDDSQLPKDRFSAERLKGVDSTLKIQPAKLEDSAVYLCASSLSPNRVYNSPLHFGNGTRLTVT.

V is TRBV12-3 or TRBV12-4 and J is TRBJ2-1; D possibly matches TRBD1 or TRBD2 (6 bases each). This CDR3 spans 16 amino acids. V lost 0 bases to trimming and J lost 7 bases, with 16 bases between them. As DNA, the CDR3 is TGTGCCAGCAGTTTAGCCGCCCTAGGAGGGGGGAATGAGCAGTTCTTC. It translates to CASSLAALGGGNEQFF.

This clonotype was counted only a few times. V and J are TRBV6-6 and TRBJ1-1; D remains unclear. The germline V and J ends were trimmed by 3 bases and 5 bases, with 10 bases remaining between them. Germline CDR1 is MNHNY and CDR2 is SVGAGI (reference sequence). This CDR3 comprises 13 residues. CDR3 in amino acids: CASSYGDGTEAFF. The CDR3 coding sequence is TGTGCCAGCAGTTATGGGGATGGAACTGAAGCTTTCTTT.

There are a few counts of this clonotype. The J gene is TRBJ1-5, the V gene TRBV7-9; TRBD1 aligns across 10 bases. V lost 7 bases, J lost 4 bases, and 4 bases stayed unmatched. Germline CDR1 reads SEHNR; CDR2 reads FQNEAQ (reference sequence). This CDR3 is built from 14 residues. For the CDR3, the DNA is TGTGCCAGCAACTTGGGACAGGGGAATCAGCCCCAGCATTTT. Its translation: CASNLGQGNQPQHF.

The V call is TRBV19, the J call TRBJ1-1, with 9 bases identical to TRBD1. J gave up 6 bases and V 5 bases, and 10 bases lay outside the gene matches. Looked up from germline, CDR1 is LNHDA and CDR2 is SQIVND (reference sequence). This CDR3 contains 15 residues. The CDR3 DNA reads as TGTGCCAGTAGTTTACGACAGGGGGGGTATTCTGAAGCTTTCTTT. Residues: CASSLRQGGYSEAFF.

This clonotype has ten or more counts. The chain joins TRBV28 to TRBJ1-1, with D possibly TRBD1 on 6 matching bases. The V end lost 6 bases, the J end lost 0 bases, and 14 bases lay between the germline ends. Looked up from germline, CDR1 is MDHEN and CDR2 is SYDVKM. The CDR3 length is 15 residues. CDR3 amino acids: CASRRTVTLNTEAFF. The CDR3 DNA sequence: TGTGCCAGCAGACGGACAGTAACCTTGAACACTGAAGCTTTCTTT.

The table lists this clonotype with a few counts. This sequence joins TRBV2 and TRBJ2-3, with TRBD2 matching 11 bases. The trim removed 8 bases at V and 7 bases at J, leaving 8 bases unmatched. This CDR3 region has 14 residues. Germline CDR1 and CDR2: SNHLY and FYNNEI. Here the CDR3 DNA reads TGTGCCAGCCTCCTAGCGGGAGGCTTCCATACGCAGTATTTT. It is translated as CASLLAGGFHTQYF.

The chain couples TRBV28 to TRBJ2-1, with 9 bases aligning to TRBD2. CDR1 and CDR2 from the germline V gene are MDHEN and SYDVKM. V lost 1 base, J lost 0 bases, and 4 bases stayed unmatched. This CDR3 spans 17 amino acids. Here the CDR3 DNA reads TGTGCCAGCAGTTTATCTAGCGGGGTTAGCTCCTACAATGAGCAGTTCTTC. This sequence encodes CASSLSSGVSSYNEQFF.

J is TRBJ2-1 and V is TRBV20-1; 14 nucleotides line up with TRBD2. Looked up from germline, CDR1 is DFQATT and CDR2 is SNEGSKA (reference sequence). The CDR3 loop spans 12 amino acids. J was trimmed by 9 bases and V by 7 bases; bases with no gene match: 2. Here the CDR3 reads CSGGLAGVEQFF. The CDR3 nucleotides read TGCAGTGGGGGACTAGCGGGAGTTGAGCAGTTCTTC.

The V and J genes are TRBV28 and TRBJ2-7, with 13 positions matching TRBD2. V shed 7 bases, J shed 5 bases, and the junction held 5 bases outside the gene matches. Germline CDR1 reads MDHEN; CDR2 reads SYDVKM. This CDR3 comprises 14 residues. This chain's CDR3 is CASTGLAGADEQYF. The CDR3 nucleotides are TGTGCCAGCACCGGACTAGCGGGAGCCGACGAGCAGTACTTC.

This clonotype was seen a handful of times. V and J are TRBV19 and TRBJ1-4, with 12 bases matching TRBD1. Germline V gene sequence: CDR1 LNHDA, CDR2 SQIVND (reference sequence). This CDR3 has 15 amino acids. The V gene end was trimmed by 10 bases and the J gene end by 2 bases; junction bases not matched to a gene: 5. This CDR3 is CATRDRGLTNEKLFF. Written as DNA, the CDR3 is TGTGCCACCCGGGACAGGGGGCTGACTAATGAAAAACTGTTTTTT. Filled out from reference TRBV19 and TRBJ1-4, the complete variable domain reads DGGITQSPKYLFRKEGQNVTLSCEQNLNHDAMYWYRQDPGQGLRLIYYSQIVNDFQKGDIAEGYSVSREKKESFPLTVTSAQKNPTAFYLCATRDRGLTNEKLFFGSGTQLSVL.

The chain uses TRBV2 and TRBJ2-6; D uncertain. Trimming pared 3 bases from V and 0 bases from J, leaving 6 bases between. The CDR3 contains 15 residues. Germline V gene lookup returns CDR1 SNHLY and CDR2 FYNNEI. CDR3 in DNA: TGTGCCAGCAGTGAGATTTACTCTGGGGCCAACGTCCTGACTTTC. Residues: CASSEIYSGANVLTF.